This TCR beta chain is drawn from a study of cytomegalovirus exposure and HLA in healthy donors. Study as a whole: A later analysis reported the 130 or so validation repertoires used the same platform as the roughly 670 first-cohort repertoires.

Germline CDR1 and CDR2: SNHLY and FYNNEI. The length of the CDR3 is 17 residues. The V segment lost 5 bases and the J segment 6 bases; nucleotides outside the gene matches: 10. Whole-study findings and limits: Generally TCR sequences proved uncommon, though certain public TCRs appeared in numerous donors. As confirmed in vitro, a few CMV-associated chains were specific for CMV antigens. The study put 150 to 200 TCR beta chains on its list as cytomegalovirus-associated.

Data came from immunoSEQ multiplex PCR; TCRdb stores just in-frame clones and leaves some out. This sample has roughly 150,000 clones, with 88% found just once. On this clone: Its matching antigen is unknown.

This TCR was recovered from a man between 18 and 29 years old in good health and CMV-seronegative. This chain joins TRBV2 and TRBJ1-4, with 12 bases that match TRBD1. The sequenced sample consisted of PBMCs. CDR3 residues: CASSWDRGPKVHEKLFF. The CDR3 region has the DNA TGTGCCAGCAGTTGGGACAGGGGGCCAAAAGTCCATGAAAAACTGTTTTTT.